One and the same sample provided the 24 T cell receptor beta chains below, sequenced in a study of blood T cell repertoires in COVID-19 (dated by TCRdb to 2018 to 2021). The library was prepared using the immunoSEQ multiplex PCR assay. TCRdb's version of the immuneACCESS table is confined to in-frame rearrangements and falls short of the full clone set. An unresolved V gene accounts for under half of the shortfall where checked; the remainder is of unknown origin. The sample yields roughly 200,000 clones; less than 80% were counted once. Roughly 14% of the sample is held by the ten biggest clonotypes. The sample was peripheral blood. The receptors stem from a man aged 50 to 59 who had recovered from COVID-19.

The chain has TRBV5-1 and TRBJ2-5; 8 bases agree with TRBD1. Germline V gene lookup returns CDR1 SGHRS and CDR2 YFSETQ. CDR3 size: 14 residues. J lost 5 bases, V lost 4 bases, and 7 bases had no gene match. The CDR3 loop reads CASSQGQVVETQYF. In DNA, the CDR3 is TGCGCCAGCAGCCAGGGACAGGTCGTTGAGACCCAGTACTTC.

This chain uses TRBV7-2 with TRBJ2-5; D gene ambiguous. The CDR3 has 12 residues. Germline lookup yields CDR1 SGHTA and CDR2 FQGNSA. V was trimmed by 1 base and J by 5 bases, leaving 5 bases between them. The CDR3 nucleotides read TGTGCCAGCAGCTTAGACTGGGAGACCCAGTACTTC. This gives the protein CASSLDWETQYF.

This clone has only a few counts. V and J are TRBV4-2 and TRBJ2-1, with 8 bases that match TRBD2. This CDR3 contains 21 residues. Germline V gene data show CDR1 as LGHNA and CDR2 as YNFKEQ. With 0 bases clipped from V and 5 bases from J, the junction kept 21 bases outside the gene matches. In DNA, the CDR3 is TGTGCCAGCAGCCAAGACGGGAATAGCGGGGACCTCCTGATCGTACACAATGAGCAGTTCTTC. Translated: CASSQDGNSGDLLIVHNEQFF.

The chain carries TRBV7-8 and TRBJ1-2; tentatively, D is TRBD1 (5 bases). This CDR3 is built from 12 residues. From germline, CDR1 is SGHVS and CDR2 FQNEAQ. Trimming took 3 bases from V and 7 from J, leaving 9 bases between them. The CDR3 DNA is TGTGCCAGCAGCTTCCCGGGGGGTGGCTACACCTTC. As protein: CASSFPGGGYTF.

The chain links TRBV9 to TRBJ1-6; D possibly corresponds to TRBD1 (6 bases). Germline CDR1 is SGDLS and CDR2 is YYNGEE. The CDR3 covers 14 residues. V was pared by 4 bases and J by 5 bases, with 10 bases between. Here the CDR3 DNA reads TGTGCCAGCAGCCAGGGACAAGATAATTCACCCCTCCACTTT. It specifies CASSQGQDNSPLHF.

V is TRBV28 and J is TRBJ2-7, with a tentative D call TRBD1 (6 bases). Germline V gene sequence: CDR1 MDHEN, CDR2 SYDVKM. The CDR3 contains 16 residues. V was shortened by 5 bases and J by 4 bases, with 21 bases between the two germline ends. The CDR3 DNA follows: TGTGCCAGCAGTCTAAACAGGGCTCGAGGGTATTACGAGCAGTACTTC. Translated, it gives CASSLNRARGYYEQYF.

The chain has TRBV30 and TRBJ1-4; TRBD1 aligns across 8 bases. The germline V gene encodes CDR1 GTSNPN and CDR2 SVGIG (reference sequence). There are 13 residues in the CDR3. V lost 1 base to trimming and J lost 6 bases; unmatched junction nucleotides: 1. CDR3 DNA sequence: TGTGCCTGGAGTGCAGGGGGCCATGAAAAACTGTTTTTT. This sequence encodes CAWSAGGHEKLFF.

This clone occurred a few times. J is TRBJ2-2 and V is TRBV2, with no clear D. Germline V gene sequence: CDR1 SNHLY, CDR2 FYNNEI. The V end was cut by 3 bases, the J end by 4 bases, with 6 bases between. The CDR3 covers 13 residues. CDR3 coding DNA: TGTGCCAGCAGTGATCGAGGCACCGGGGAGCTGTTTTTT. This encodes CASSDRGTGELFF.

This clone has just one count. The J gene is TRBJ1-4, the V gene TRBV7-9, with 9 bases identical to TRBD1. Per the germline V gene, CDR1 is SEHNR and CDR2 is FQNEAQ (reference sequence). The CDR3 contains 15 residues. Trimming cost V 5 bases and J 8 bases; bases outside gene matches: 9. The CDR3 sequence is CASSPPTGGREKLFF. The CDR3 DNA reads TGTGCCAGCAGCCCACCCACAGGGGGCCGGGAAAAACTGTTTTTT.

This clone has a handful of counts. The gene calls are TRBV24-1 and TRBJ2-7, with no clear D. The CDR3 is 15 amino acids. V was shortened by 1 base and J by 5 bases, with 14 bases between the two germline ends. Germline loops: CDR1 KGHDR, CDR2 SFDVKD. The CDR3 spells CATSDFFVLFHEQYF. DNA for the CDR3: TGTGCCACCAGTGATTTTTTTGTCCTTTTCCACGAGCAGTACTTC.

The gene calls are TRBV4-3 and TRBJ2-7; 9 positions match TRBD2. The germline V gene has CDR1 LGHNA and CDR2 YSLEER. This CDR3 spans 16 amino acids. V dropped 3 bases and J dropped 4; count of bases not matched to a gene: 10. The CDR3 protein is CASSQAVTSGSYEQYF. CDR3 bases: TGCGCCAGCAGCCAGGCCGTGACTAGCGGCTCGTACGAGCAGTACTTC.

The chain joins TRBV6-2 or TRBV6-3 to TRBJ1-5; maybe TRBD1 (6 bases). The CDR3 totals 18 residues. Trimming removed 6 bases at V and 2 bases at J, with 23 bases between. Germline V CDR1 and CDR2: MNHEY, SVGEGT. The CDR3 nucleotides are TGTGCCAGCAGCTCATCAAAAATCAGGGGTACTGGCAATCAGCCCCAGCATTTT. It translates to CASSSSKIRGTGNQPQHF.

The chain recombines TRBV27 with TRBJ2-7, with D tentatively TRBD1 (5 bases). Germline CDR1 MNHEY, CDR2 SMNVEV (reference sequence). The CDR3 length is 13 residues. Trimming stripped 3 bases from V and 1 base from J, with 7 bases between. The CDR3, as DNA: TGTGCCAGCAGTTTTCAGGGTTCCTACGAGCAGTACTTC. This encodes CASSFQGSYEQYF.

Here the CDR3 DNA reads TGTGCCACCAGACGTCTCGGGAGTTCTAGCTACGAGCAGTACTTC. As protein: CATRRLGSSSYEQYF. The chain joins TRBV24-1 to TRBJ2-7; maybe TRBD2 (6 bases). The CDR3 has 15 amino acids. The germline CDR1 and CDR2 sequences are KGHDR and SFDVKD. Deletions cut 7 bases from V and 3 bases from J, with 18 bases between.

The chain is built from TRBV6-4 and TRBJ2-7; 8 nucleotides line up with TRBD2. The CDR3 contains 14 residues. J lost 6 bases, V lost 10 bases, and 14 bases had no gene match. The germline V gene has CDR1 MRHNA and CDR2 SNTAGT. The CDR3 DNA follows: TGTGCCACCTATAAACCGGGACTAGTTCCCGAGCAGTACTTC. It specifies CATYKPGLVPEQYF.

The count of this clone is one. The chain couples TRBV24-1 to TRBJ2-1, with 7 bases lining up with TRBD2. V lost 2 bases to trimming and J lost 7 bases; unmatched junction nucleotides: 13. This CDR3 region has 17 residues. CDR1 is KGHDR and CDR2 is SFDVKD in the germline V gene. The CDR3 sequence is CATSDSRGSGINNEQFF. As DNA, the CDR3 is TGTGCCACCAGTGATTCCCGGGGCAGCGGGATAAATAATGAGCAGTTCTTC.

The chain combines TRBV9 with TRBJ2-1; TRBD2 is a possible D gene (5 bases). The V end lost 3 bases, the J end lost 9 bases, and 16 bases lay between the germline ends. Germline lookup yields CDR1 SGDLS and CDR2 YYNGEE. The CDR3 loop spans 14 amino acids. The CDR3 loop is CASSEGGLASEQFF. As DNA, the CDR3 is TGTGCCAGCAGCGAGGGCGGACTGGCCAGTGAGCAGTTCTTC.

The chain combines TRBV18 with TRBJ2-1, with 11 bases lining up with TRBD2. The CDR3 has 20 amino acids. V lost 3 bases and J lost 3; bases outside the gene matches: 16. Germline assignment: CDR1 KGHSH and CDR2 LQKENI. CDR3 in DNA: TGTGCCAGCTCACCTTCAGGGACTAGCGGTCCTTGGGGTATCTACAATGAGCAGTTCTTC. It translates to CASSPSGTSGPWGIYNEQFF.

The chain has TRBV4-1 and TRBJ1-2; 7 bases line up with TRBD1. CDR3 length: 15 amino acids. With 4 bases clipped from V and 4 bases from J, the junction kept 9 bases outside the gene matches. Germline V gives CDR1 MGHRA, CDR2 YSYEKL. CDR3 residues: CASSPETQGGYGYTF. The DNA of the CDR3 is TGCGCCAGCAGCCCCGAGACCCAGGGGGGCTATGGCTACACCTTC.

The chain has TRBV7-3 and TRBJ2-7; D is ambiguous. The CDR3 length is 14 residues. Trimming removed 5 bases at V and 2 bases at J, with 13 bases between. Germline CDR1 and CDR2: SGHTA and FQGTGA. CDR3 loop: CASSPDLGAYEQYF. DNA for the CDR3: TGTGCCAGCAGCCCCGATCTAGGCGCCTACGAGCAGTACTTC.

V and J are TRBV6-4 and TRBJ2-3; 7 nucleotides align to TRBD2. Per germline, CDR1 MRHNA and CDR2 SNTAGT. The CDR3 is 15 amino acids. The junction had 8 bases not matched to a gene; V was cut back by 3 bases and J by 5 bases. CDR3 loop: CASSESAGERDTQYF. CDR3 bases: TGTGCCAGCAGTGAGTCGGCGGGAGAGAGAGATACGCAGTATTTT.

The gene calls are TRBV5-1 and TRBJ2-7, with 11 bases aligning to TRBD1. With V trimmed by 2 bases and J by 1 base, 8 bases remained unmatched. Germline CDR1 and CDR2: SGHRS and YFSETQ. The CDR3 spans 17 residues. The CDR3 reads CASSLPGQGGWSYEQYF. The CDR3, as DNA: TGCGCCAGCAGCTTACCGGGACAGGGGGGCTGGTCCTACGAGCAGTACTTC.

V gene TRBV3-1 (or the pseudogene TRBV3-2) combines with J gene TRBJ1-2; D is possibly TRBD1 (6 bases). The CDR3 runs to 14 residues. Germline CDR1 and CDR2: LGHDT and YNNKEL (reference sequence). The V end was cut by 2 bases, the J end by 5 bases, with 12 bases between. CDR3 nucleotides: TGTGCCAGCAGCCAAATTCTCCAGGGGTATGGCTACACCTTC. Residues: CASSQILQGYGYTF.

The chain joins TRBV29-1 to TRBJ2-1; 11 bases are a match to TRBD2. The ends lost 3 bases at V and 2 bases at J; junction bases unmatched: 9. The CDR3 spans 17 residues. Germline-derived CDR1 and CDR2 are SQVTM and ANQGSEA. As DNA, the CDR3 is TGCAGCGTTGAGTATACTAGCGGGAGTTGGACCTACAATGAGCAGTTCTTC. This translates into CSVEYTSGSWTYNEQFF.